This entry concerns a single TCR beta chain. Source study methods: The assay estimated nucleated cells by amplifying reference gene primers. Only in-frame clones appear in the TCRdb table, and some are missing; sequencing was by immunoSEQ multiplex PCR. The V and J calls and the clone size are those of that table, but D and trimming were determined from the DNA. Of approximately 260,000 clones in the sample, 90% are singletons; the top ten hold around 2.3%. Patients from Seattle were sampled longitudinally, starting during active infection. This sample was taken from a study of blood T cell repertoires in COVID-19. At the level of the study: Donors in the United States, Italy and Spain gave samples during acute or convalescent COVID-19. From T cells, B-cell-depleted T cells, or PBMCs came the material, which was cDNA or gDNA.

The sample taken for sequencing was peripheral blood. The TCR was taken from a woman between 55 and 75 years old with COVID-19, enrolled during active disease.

The CDR3 loop is CASSLQGLSYNEQFF. As DNA, the CDR3 is TGTGCCAGCAGTTTGCAGGGCCTCTCCTACAATGAGCAGTTCTTC. The chain is built from TRBV27 and TRBJ2-1, with D perhaps TRBD1 (5 bases). The CDR3 extends over 15 amino acids. Germline V gene lookup returns CDR1 MNHEY and CDR2 SMNVEV (reference sequence). V lost 3 bases and J 0 bases, leaving 9 bases between the germline ends.